This T cell receptor (beta chain) is from a study of blood T cell repertoires in COVID-19 (dated by TCRdb to about 2020). Regarding the research as a whole: Samples from collaborators originated in the United States, Italy and Spain and spanned both the acute and convalescent phases of COVID-19. The material from the prospective study consisted of cDNA or gDNA derived from T cells, B-cell-depleted T cells, or PBMCs. Where HLA class I and class II types were available, the types were taken from metadata supplied by the sample provider, not from assay-based typing. A de-identified subject ID, COVID-19 status, age in years and sex were almost always included in the sample metadata. Deeply sampled blood TCRbeta repertoires from subjects exposed to, actively infected with, or recovered from COVID-19 were included in the dataset. Samples came from the ongoing ImmuneRACE study (first 160 participants) plus 1,254 subjects from 6 global collaborators. The repertoires were made available in a free public database intended to serve as a resource for research on the immune response to SARS-CoV-2.

TCRbeta CDR3 regions were amplified from genomic DNA using the immunoSEQ Assay, a bias-controlled multiplex PCR. The authors processed their data as follows. The number of nucleated cells in each sample was estimated from the amplification of reference gene primers within the assay. To quantify the absolute abundance of each unique TCRbeta CDR3 rearrangement, sequence reads were collapsed and filtered. For each sample, productive Simpson clonality was calculated by taking the square root of Simpson's diversity index across productive rearrangements. TCRdb re-hosts the immuneACCESS table, in-frame sequences only. Its copies lack some clones; in the studies checked, an unresolved V gene accounts for under half of them, and the cause for the rest is not known. V, J and clone size reflect that table, while D and trimming were determined from the DNA. The sample yields 40,000 or so clones; 85% were counted once. Clones ranked in the top ten supply around 4% of the sample.

Overall results and qualifications from the work: The amount of clinical and demographic metadata varied by source and participant and was provided uncurated.

The collaborating institutions used their own protocols to collect whole blood in K2EDTA tubes. For TCRbeta analysis, collaborator samples were shipped as frozen whole blood, as isolated PBMCs, or as DNA extracted from either sample type. V trim: 4 bases; J trim: 6 bases; unmatched bases: 9. Taken from cysteine to phenylalanine, the CDR3 has 16 residues. Left in the record is the CDR3 DNA by itself, 48 bases read in frame from the first base. The germline V gene supplies CDR1 SGHDT and CDR2 YYEEEE. On this clone: Its antigen specificity is not known. No quality values exist for individual bases; no much larger clone is one base distant.

The V gene is TRBV5-6 and the J gene is TRBJ1-5; the central 11 bases match TRBD1. The source material was peripheral blood. The receptor comes from a man in his 60s with acute or convalescent COVID-19. Here the CDR3 is given as CASSLRRDRGSQPQHF. In nucleotides, the sequence is TGTGCCAGCAGCCTAAGGAGGGACAGGGGGAGTCAGCCCCAGCATTTT.